These T cell receptor beta chains were read from a single sample in a study of T-cell reconstitution after alpha-beta-depleted transplantation in children. TCRdb itself ran the PCR reads through MiXCR, one entry per CDR3 protein. The sample records around 340,000 distinct CDR3 sequences, 10% to 15% being singletons. The sample in question was PBMCs, obtained from the stem cell graft. The source of these receptors is a human donor who donated a stem cell graft to a child with Fanconi anemia. Both conserved end residues are part of each CDR3. The D gene is left open where the match is weak. Clone sizes are given selectively: once, few, many, or a class where the clone is expanded.

TRBV7-2,TRBD2,NA,TRBJ2-5,TGTGCCAGCAGCTTAAAACTAGCGGGGACCCAGTACTTC,CASSLKLAGTQYF
TRBV5-1,NA,few,TRBJ1-1,TGCGCCAGCAGCGGGGGGGATGAATCTGAAGCTTTCTTT,CASSGGDESEAFF
TRBV6-2/TRBV6-3,TRBD2,few,TRBJ2-2,TGTGCCAGCAGTTATCCCCGGGAGGGGGAGAGGAACGGGGAGCTGTTTTTT,CASSYPREGERNGELFF
TRBV7-2,NA,many,TRBJ2-2,TGTGCCAGCAGCTTAACCCAGGGGTTGGCCGGGGAGCTGTTTTTT,CASSLTQGLAGELFF
TRBV6-2/TRBV6-3,NA,few,TRBJ1-2,TGTGCCAGCAGGATGAATACCATATATGGCTACACCTTC,CASRMNTIYGYTF
TRBV28,NA,few,TRBJ2-5,TGTGCCAGCAGCACCCTCGGCGCTAGTCGACGATTAGAGGGTTTAGAGACCCAGTACTTC,CASSTLGASRRLEGLETQYF
TRBV29-1,NA,NA,TRBJ1-6,TGCAGCGTTGCTACAGGGAGGGGTTCACCCCTCCACTTT,CSVATGRGSPLHF
TRBV10-3,NA,NA,TRBJ2-1,TGTGCCATCAGTGAGGGGAAACGGAATGAGCAGTTCTTC,CAISEGKRNEQFF
TRBV6-1,NA,NA,TRBJ2-7,TGTGCCAGCAGTGTCTGGGACGGAGAAATATACTACGAGCAGTACTTC,CASSVWDGEIYYEQYF
TRBV7-9,TRBD1,few,TRBJ1-1,TGTGCCAGCAGCTTCCGGGACAGGGATGGCTTTCGGACTGAAGCTTTCTTT,CASSFRDRDGFRTEAFF
TRBV4-3,TRBD2,NA,TRBJ2-1,TGCGCCAGCAGCCAGGATAGCGGGGAGTTCAATGAGCAGTTCTTC,CASSQDSGEFNEQFF
TRBV12-3/TRBV12-4,NA,many,TRBJ1-5,TGTGCCAGCAGTCCGACCCCGGATCAGCCCCAGCATTTT,CASSPTPDQPQHF
TRBV7-2,TRBD1,few,TRBJ2-3,TGTGCCAGCAGCTTATGGGGGACAGGGACGACAGATACGCAGTATTTT,CASSLWGTGTTDTQYF
TRBV11-2,TRBD1,many,TRBJ1-1,TGTGCCAGCAGCGACCCCGGGAGGGGCACAGGGGCCACTGAAGCTTTCTTT,CASSDPGRGTGATEAFF
TRBV5-1,NA,NA,TRBJ2-2,TGCGCCAGCAGCTTGGGGTTCGAGACCGGGGAGCTGTTTTTT,CASSLGFETGELFF
TRBV5-1,TRBD1,NA,TRBJ2-1,TGCGCCAGCAGCCAACCGGGACAGGGTAGGGATGAGCAGTTCTTC,CASSQPGQGRDEQFF
TRBV29-1,TRBD2,many,TRBJ2-2,TGCAGCGCTATGGGAGGGACCGGGGAGCTGTTTTTT,CSAMGGTGELFF
TRBV18,TRBD1,NA,TRBJ2-1,TGTGCCAGCTCACCAACCCCGGGACAGCTATACAATGAGCAGTTCTTC,CASSPTPGQLYNEQFF
TRBV5-1,NA,few,TRBJ1-1,TGCGCCAGCGGAAAAGGACCGGCGGACACTGAAGCTTTCTTT,CASGKGPADTEAFF
TRBV30,TRBD1,few,TRBJ1-6,TGTGCCGGCAACAGGGGAATGGATTCACCCCTCCACTTT,CAGNRGMDSPLHF
TRBV7-8,NA,few,TRBJ2-3,TGTGCCAGCAGACTAGTGGAAACAGATACGCAGTATTTT,CASRLVETDTQYF
TRBV4-3,TRBD2,NA,TRBJ2-2,TGCGCCAGCAGCCAAGATAAGGGGACTAGCGGGGGGGAGCTGTTTTTT,CASSQDKGTSGGELFF